This T cell receptor (beta chain) was sequenced for a study of OX40 agonist ivuxolimab in advanced cancers. On the study more broadly: The patients got ivuxolimab, which is an agonistic anti-OX40 (CD134) antibody. Dose-escalation patients suffered from hepatocellular carcinoma, melanoma, renal cell or head and neck cancer.

A history of autoimmune disease or systemic immunosuppression excluded patients. Per germline, CDR1 GTSNPN and CDR2 SVGIG (reference sequence). V lost 1 base and J lost 9, with 16 bases in between. This CDR3 has 14 residues. TCRdb's copy holds only in-frame clones and misses some; the assay was immunoSEQ multiplex PCR. The sample has 75,000 to 100,000 clones, roughly 85% seen once; the top ten hold around 2%. Source: CD4+ or CD8+ T cells sorted from blood, taken in a trial of the OX40 agonist ivuxolimab. The source is an adult with an advanced solid tumor such as melanoma, head and neck, liver or kidney cancer. V is TRBV30 and J is TRBJ2-1; no reliable D call. Here the CDR3 reads CAWSANLWQAEQFF. The CDR3 bases are TGTGCCTGGAGTGCCAATCTATGGCAGGCTGAGCAGTTCTTC.